This entry lists 20 T cell receptor beta chains sequenced from one sample in a study of blood T cell repertoires in COVID-19. Data came from immunoSEQ multiplex PCR; TCRdb stores just in-frame clones and leaves some out. The data contain about 150,000 clones, approximately 80% of them singletons. The sample consisted of peripheral blood. The receptors derive from a man between 60 and 75 years old with active or convalescent COVID-19.

DNA for the CDR3: TGTGCCAGCTGGGACAGAAAAGAGTTGGGCAAAAACATTCAGTACTTC. Translation gives CASWDRKELGKNIQYF. The chain couples TRBV19 to TRBJ2-4, with TRBD1 matching 7 bases. V lost 9 bases to trimming and J lost 3 bases; unmatched junction nucleotides: 14. From germline, CDR1 is LNHDA and CDR2 SQIVND (reference sequence). There are 16 residues in the CDR3.

This clone was seen a handful of times. This chain uses TRBV6-1 with TRBJ1-6; tentatively, D is TRBD1 (6 bases). The CDR3 is 15 residues long. The V end was cut by 3 bases, the J end by 7 bases, with 13 bases between. Looked up from germline, CDR1 is MNHNS and CDR2 is SASEGT. The CDR3 coding sequence is TGTGCCAGCAGTGATCGCAGGGGCGAGAATTCACCCCTCCACTTT. It is translated as CASSDRRGENSPLHF.

This clone turned up a few times. This chain connects TRBV6-1 to TRBJ2-5, with 7 bases that match TRBD2. Germline V gene lookup returns CDR1 MNHNS and CDR2 SASEGT. V shed 0 bases and J 2 bases; nucleotides not matched to a gene: 6. The CDR3 sequence is 16 residues long. In DNA, the CDR3 is TGTGCCAGCAGTGAAGCGTTGGGGACTACTCAAGAGACCCAGTACTTC. This gives the protein CASSEALGTTQETQYF.

This sequence joins TRBV7-3 and TRBJ1-2, with 7 bases fitting TRBD1. Losses at the gene ends were 4 bases for V and 6 bases for J; bases not matched to a gene: 5. The CDR3 loop spans 13 amino acids. Germline values: CDR1 SGHTA, CDR2 FQGTGA. CDR3 in DNA: TGTGCCAGCAGCTCTGGACAGGTCGATGGCTACACCTTC. Its protein product is CASSSGQVDGYTF.

This rearrangement joins TRBV11-3 to TRBJ1-5; tentatively, D is TRBD1 (5 bases). CDR1 and CDR2 from the germline V gene are SGHNT and YENEEA. The V end was cut by 6 bases, the J end by 5 bases, with 14 bases between. This CDR3 has 14 amino acids. Written as DNA, the CDR3 is TGTGCCAGCAGTTCGGGGGTCCCCTATCAGCCCCAGCATTTT. This encodes CASSSGVPYQPQHF.

This clone was counted only a few times. J is TRBJ2-1 and V is TRBV11-2; D unclear. Germline CDR1 SGHAT, CDR2 FQNNGV. V dropped 5 bases and J dropped 1 base, with 12 bases sitting between them. This CDR3 contains 15 residues. The CDR3 region is CASSLTVSSYNEQFF. Written as DNA, the CDR3 is TGTGCCAGCAGCCTTACAGTGAGTTCCTACAATGAGCAGTTCTTC.

This chain links TRBV6-6 with TRBJ2-7; no firm D call. The CDR3 is 13 residues long. Trimming stripped 8 bases from V and 12 bases from J, with 23 bases between. In germline, CDR1 is MNHNY, CDR2 SVGAGI (reference sequence). The CDR3 region is CASGPVGSSAMYF. In DNA form, the CDR3 reads TGTGCCAGCGGGCCCGTTGGGTCGTCGGCTATGTACTTC.

V gene TRBV19 combines with J gene TRBJ1-6, with 9 bases that match TRBD1. The junction had 6 bases not matched to a gene; V was cut back by 5 bases and J by 7 bases. Germline assignment: CDR1 LNHDA and CDR2 SQIVND (reference sequence). CDR3 length: 15 amino acids. CDR3 in amino acids: CASSVQGARNSPLHF. CDR3 DNA: TGTGCCAGTAGTGTACAGGGGGCAAGGAATTCACCCCTCCACTTT.

The chain combines TRBV2 with TRBJ2-1, with D possibly matching TRBD2 (6 bases). The germline V and J ends were trimmed by 6 bases and 6 bases, with 15 bases remaining between them. The CDR3 has 14 amino acids. Germline assignment: CDR1 SNHLY and CDR2 FYNNEI. The CDR3 DNA reads as TGTGCCAGCAGGGAGGGACCAGCTCCCAATGAGCAGTTCTTC. This codes for CASREGPAPNEQFF.

This chain uses TRBV19 with TRBJ2-7, with D tentatively TRBD2 (6 bases). The CDR3 is 14 residues long. Germline V gene data show CDR1 as LNHDA and CDR2 as SQIVND (reference sequence). Trimming removed 9 bases at V and 5 bases at J, with 20 bases between. CDR3 residues: CASRRSGATDEQYF. The CDR3 coding sequence is TGTGCCAGCCGACGGTCGGGAGCCACCGACGAGCAGTACTTC.

The V gene is TRBV4-1, the J gene TRBJ1-5; D remains ambiguous. This CDR3 has 13 amino acids. Germline CDR1 is MGHRA and CDR2 is YSYEKL. V was clipped by 2 bases and J by 4 bases, with 6 bases between them. This CDR3 reads CASSQLNNQPQHF. CDR3 sequence (DNA): TGCGCCAGCAGCCAACTTAATAATCAGCCCCAGCATTTT.

As DNA, the CDR3 is TGTGCCAGCAGTTACTTCTACCAAGAGACCCAGTACTTC. The encoded protein is CASSYFYQETQYF. V usage is TRBV6-2 or TRBV6-3 and J usage is TRBJ2-5; D remains unclear. V dropped 1 base and J dropped 0 bases, with 3 bases sitting between them. Germline assignment: CDR1 MNHEY and CDR2 SVGEGT. The CDR3 runs 13 residues.

The chain is built from TRBV4-2 and TRBJ1-2, with a possible D match to TRBD1 (5 bases). CDR1 and CDR2 (germline): LGHNA, YNFKEQ. Trimming shortened V by 5 bases and J by 6 bases, and 13 bases separated the two germline ends. The CDR3 length is 13 residues. CDR3 protein: CASSNGGAHGYTF. The CDR3 bases are TGTGCCAGCAGCAACGGCGGGGCCCATGGCTACACCTTC.

The chain combines TRBV5-1 with TRBJ2-3; D possibly corresponds to TRBD2 (6 bases). There are 16 residues in the CDR3. CDR1 SGHRS and CDR2 YFSETQ come from the germline V gene. V was trimmed by 1 base and J by 0 bases, leaving 12 bases between them. CDR3 sequence (DNA): TGCGCCAGCAGCTTGTACGAGGGAGGAAGCACAGATACGCAGTATTTT. This gives the protein CASSLYEGGSTDTQYF. The complete variable domain, with remaining parts taken from reference TRBV5-1 and TRBJ2-3, reads KAGVTQTPRYLIKTRGQQVTLSCSPISGHRSVSWYQQTPGQGLQFLFEYFSETQRNKGNFPGRFSGRQFSNSRSEMNVSTLELGDSALYLCASSLYEGGSTDTQYFGPGTRLTVL.

This clone was counted between two and nine times. The rearrangement joins TRBV4-2 to TRBJ2-1, with 8 bases identical to TRBD2. The J segment lost 3 bases and the V segment lost 0 bases, leaving 7 bases of the junction unmatched. CDR3 size: 17 residues. Germline CDR1 is LGHNA and CDR2 is YNFKEQ. CDR3 amino acids: CASSQDNGRANYNEQFF. CDR3 DNA sequence: TGTGCCAGCAGCCAAGATAACGGGAGGGCCAACTACAATGAGCAGTTCTTC.

To note about this clone: Other DNA variants within this sample encode the same CDR3. The chain employs TRBV29-1 and TRBJ2-7, with 13 bases aligning to TRBD2. The V gene end was trimmed by 4 bases and the J gene end by 7 bases; junction bases not matched to a gene: 7. The CDR3 sequence is 14 residues long. Germline V gene lookup returns CDR1 SQVTM and CDR2 ANQGSEA. CDR3 sequence: CSVARPGLAGEQYF. CDR3 nucleotide sequence: TGCAGCGTTGCTCGACCGGGACTAGCGGGAGAGCAGTACTTC.

The rearrangement joins TRBV28 to TRBJ2-3, with 9 bases that match TRBD1. Germline V gene data show CDR1 as MDHEN and CDR2 as SYDVKM. The CDR3 has 16 residues. The V gene end was trimmed by 5 bases and the J gene end by 2 bases; junction bases not matched to a gene: 8. CDR3 nucleotides: TGTGCCAGCAGTGAACGGGACAGGGAACCCACAGATACGCAGTATTTT. The encoded protein is CASSERDREPTDTQYF.

This chain links TRBV28 with TRBJ2-5; possible D gene TRBD2, 6 bases. The CDR3 contains 13 residues. Per the germline V gene, CDR1 is MDHEN and CDR2 is SYDVKM. V was trimmed by 4 bases and J by 4 bases, leaving 10 bases between them. As DNA, the CDR3 is TGTGCCAGCAGTTCGGGTAGCGGAGAGACCCAGTACTTC. Protein sequence: CASSSGSGETQYF.

The chain carries TRBV10-3 and TRBJ2-1, with TRBD2 matching over 9 bases. The CDR3 consists of 16 residues. Germline trimming cut 4 bases from V and 0 bases from J; bases unmatched to any gene: 4. CDR1 ENHRY and CDR2 SYGVKD come from the germline V gene. CDR3 residues: CAISGSSGSSYNEQFF. CDR3 nucleotide sequence: TGTGCCATCAGTGGTAGTAGCGGGAGCTCCTACAATGAGCAGTTCTTC.

The chain employs TRBV5-8 and TRBJ1-5; 8 bases align to TRBD1. The CDR3 consists of 15 residues. The V gene end was trimmed by 0 bases and the J gene end by 4 bases; junction bases not matched to a gene: 3. CDR1 is SGHTS and CDR2 is YDEGEE in the germline V gene. CDR3 region: CASSLVGQENQPQHF. DNA of the CDR3: TGTGCCAGCAGCTTGGTGGGACAGGAAAATCAGCCCCAGCATTTT.